The 21 T cell receptor delta chains reported below all come from one sample, sequenced in a study of gamma-delta chains in newborns, infants, children. With CATT, TCRdb re-called clones from the reads. This table holds about 4,100 delta-chain clones, 0.5% to 0.6% found once. The specimen sequenced was blood. These TCRs come from a child who was a newborn, infant or young child, either healthy, febrile or measles-vaccinated (not recorded which).

A few counts support this clone. This likely came from a read error, as a far larger clone is one base away. Distinct nucleotide sequences in the sample also encode this CDR3. The chain carries TRDV2 and TRDJ3; 8 positions match TRDD3. CDR1 GEAIGNYY and CDR2 EKD come from the germline V gene. CDR3 size: 17 residues. Written as DNA, the CDR3 is TGTGCCTGCGACACCGTCTGGGGGACCTGGGACACCCGACAGATGTTTTTC. As protein: CACDTVWGTWDTRQMFF.

This clone is judged large. V gene TRDV2 combines with J gene TRDJ3; perhaps TRDD3 as D (6 bases). Germline-derived CDR1 and CDR2 are GEAIGNYY and EKD. Trimming left V 0 bases short and J 1 base short, with 6 bases between. The CDR3 sequence is 16 residues long. Written as DNA, the CDR3 is TGTGCCTGTGACACCGGGGGATCCTGGGACACCCGACAGATGTTTTTC. Its protein product is CACDTGGSWDTRQMFF.

This clone was counted between two and nine times. The protein TCRdb gives is from a much larger clone and does not agree with this DNA's translation at residue 4, likely a read error; the protein shown here comes from the DNA. This rearrangement joins TRDV1 to TRDJ3; maybe TRDD3 (5 bases). V was cut by 7 bases and J by 0 bases, with 22 bases left in between. CDR3 length: 20 amino acids. Germline values: CDR1 TSWWSYY, CDR2 QGS. The CDR3 loop reads CALEKGLRFAGSWDTRQMFF. DNA for the CDR3: TGTGCTCTTGAGAAGGGATTACGCTTTGCGGGCTCCTGGGACACCCGACAGATGTTTTTC.

This clone has more than one count but fewer than ten. With a much larger clone just one base away, this may be a read error. This chain links TRDV2 with TRDJ3; D not certain. The CDR3 is 21 amino acids. V was cut by 5 bases and J by 0 bases, with 25 bases left in between. CDR1 is GEAIGNYY and CDR2 is EKD in the germline V gene. CDR3 in amino acids: CACGTTPFIGGSSWDTRQMFF. The CDR3 DNA sequence: TGTGCCTGTGGCACTACTCCTTTCATAGGAGGCAGCTCCTGGGACACCCGACAGATGTTTTTC.

This clone turned up a few times. The protein that TCRdb holds for this DNA derives from a much larger clone and differs from the translated DNA at residue 3, which likely indicates a read error; the protein shown here is translated from the DNA. V and J are TRDV2 and TRDJ3; 9 bases align to TRDD3. CDR1 and CDR2 from the germline V gene are GEAIGNYY and EKD. The CDR3 runs 16 residues. CDR3 sequence: CAYDWGTSWDTRQMFF. CDR3 nucleotides: TGTGCCTATGACTGGGGGACATCCTGGGACACCCGACAGATGTTTTTC.

This clone counts as medium-sized. The sample contains more than one DNA sequence encoding this CDR3. The rearrangement uses TRDV2 and TRDJ3, with 13 nucleotides matching TRDD3. This CDR3 region has 18 residues. Losses at the gene ends were 7 bases for V and 4 bases for J; bases not matched to a gene: 9. Germline V gene data show CDR1 as GEAIGNYY and CDR2 as EKD. The CDR3 here is CACDVLGDTEWDTRQMFF. CDR3 coding DNA: TGTGCCTGCGACGTACTGGGGGATACGGAGTGGGACACCCGACAGATGTTTTTC.

For this clone: A much bigger clone sits one base away, suggesting this may be a read error. The chain employs TRDV2 and TRDJ3, with 12 bases fitting TRDD3. After removal of 3 bases from V and 2 bases from J, the junction contained 7 bases not matched to a gene. This CDR3 is 19 amino acids long. Germline V gives CDR1 GEAIGNYY, CDR2 EKD. The CDR3 is CACDFAGGYATWDTRQMFF. CDR3 nucleotides: TGTGCCTGTGACTTTGCTGGGGGATACGCCACCTGGGACACCCGACAGATGTTTTTC.

Turning to this clone: It differs at one base from a far larger clone, so likely a read error. Other DNA sequences of this sample code for an identical CDR3. The CDR3 DNA follows: TGTGCCTGTGACACTGGGGGGTACGATAAACTCATCTTT. Translating gives CACDTGGYDKLIF. The gene calls are TRDV2 and TRDJ1; possible D gene TRDD3, 6 bases. CDR1 is GEAIGNYY, CDR2 EKD, per germline. Trimming removed 1 base at V and 4 bases at J, with 9 bases between. The CDR3 loop spans 13 amino acids.

This clone was observed a handful of times. A read error may explain this, as a much larger clone is one base away. In the same sample, other DNA sequences code for this CDR3. The rearrangement joins TRDV2 to TRDJ3; 11 bases match TRDD3. The CDR3 contains 22 residues. The V gene's germline CDR1 is GEAIGNYY and CDR2 EKD. CDR3 bases: TGTGCCTGTGACACCGTGGTACTGGGGGATAAGAAGAGCTCCTGGGACACCCGGCAGATGTTTTTC. Translating it yields CACDTVVLGDKKSSWDTRQMFF.

This clone showed up just a few times. The TCRdb protein comes from a much larger clone and disagrees with this DNA's translation at residue 9, likely due to a read error; the protein given here is derived from the DNA. The rearrangement joins TRDV2 to TRDJ3; D perhaps matches TRDD2 (5 bases). Per the germline V gene, CDR1 is GEAIGNYY and CDR2 is EKD. CDR3 length equals 15 residues. The CDR3 reads CACDTVSWNTRQMFF. DNA for the CDR3: TGTGCCTGTGACACCGTTTCCTGGAACACCCGACAGATGTTTTTC.

There are a few counts of this clone. This DNA translates differently at residue 12 from the TCRdb protein, which is that of a much larger clone; a read error is likely, and the protein shown is the DNA's own translation. The chain carries TRDV2 and TRDJ3; D may be TRDD3 (5 bases). The CDR3 extends over 17 amino acids. Germline CDR1 is GEAIGNYY and CDR2 is EKD. CDR3 DNA sequence: TGTGCCTGTGACACCGTGGCCAGCTCCTGGGACTCCCGACAGATGTTTTTC. It specifies CACDTVASSWDSRQMFF.

In regard to this clone: TCRdb lists the protein of a much larger clone for this DNA, which differs at residue 8, so this is likely a read error; the protein given here is translated from the DNA itself. The chain links TRDV2 to TRDJ3; tentatively, D is TRDD3 (5 bases). Trimming stripped 0 bases from V and 2 bases from J, with 13 bases between. Germline CDR1 and CDR2: GEAIGNYY and EKD. The CDR3 totals 18 residues. The CDR3 bases are TGTGCCTGTGACACCGTACTGGAGGATACCTGGGACACCCGACAGATGTTTTTC. Translation: CACDTVLEDTWDTRQMFF.

This clone came up a few times. The likely explanation is a read error, given a far larger clone one base away. The chain couples TRDV2 to TRDJ3; the match to TRDD3 covers 13 bases. CDR1 is GEAIGNYY and CDR2 is EKD in the germline V gene. The junction had 7 bases not matched to a gene; V was cut back by 0 bases and J by 0 bases. CDR3 length: 21 amino acids. CDR3 nucleotides: TGTGCCTGTGACACCGCACTGGGGGATACGATTAGCTCCTGGGACACCCGACAGATGTTTTTC. This sequence encodes CACDTALGDTISSWDTRQMFF.

About this clone itself: TCRdb shows a much larger clone's protein in place of this DNA's translation, and the two differ at residue 16, likely through a read error; the protein shown is translated from the DNA. This chain joins TRDV2 and TRDJ3; 12 bases are shared with TRDD3. Germline V CDR1 and CDR2: GEAIGNYY, EKD. The CDR3 has 18 residues. CDR3: CACDTVLGDTWDTRQLFF. CDR3 bases: TGTGCCTGTGACACCGTACTGGGGGATACCTGGGACACCCGACAGTTGTTTTTC.

Worth noting for this clone: A much larger clonotype is one base distant, so this may be a read error. The sample has other DNA sequences that encode this CDR3 too. CDR3 sequence: CALGHRGGDLYTDKLIF. The CDR3 DNA follows: TGTGCTCTTGGCCATAGGGGTGGAGACCTGTACACCGATAAACTCATCTTT. J is TRDJ1 and V is TRDV1; D ambiguous. CDR3 size: 17 residues. The V and J ends lost 6 bases and 0 bases respectively, with 20 bases between them. Looked up from germline, CDR1 is TSWWSYY and CDR2 is QGS.

This clone was seen a handful of times. The translation of this DNA and the TCRdb protein of a much larger clone differ at residue 5, probably owing to a read error; the protein shown here is translated from the DNA. The rearrangement joins TRDV2 to TRDJ1; D ambiguous. CDR1 is GEAIGNYY, CDR2 EKD, per germline. Trimming left V 3 bases short and J 3 bases short, with 22 bases between. The CDR3 has 17 residues. The CDR3 is CACDLLAISAGADKLIF. Here the CDR3 DNA reads TGTGCCTGTGACCTTCTGGCCATATCTGCGGGCGCCGATAAACTCATCTTT.

This clone is deemed large. Additional DNA sequences in this sample encode the identical CDR3. The chain combines TRDV2 with TRDJ3; 10 bases fit TRDD3. The J segment lost 0 bases and the V segment lost 1 base, leaving 2 bases of the junction unmatched. Germline CDR1 and CDR2: GEAIGNYY and EKD. The CDR3 has 18 amino acids. CDR3 sequence: CACDTGGYSSWDTRQMFF. Written as DNA, the CDR3 is TGTGCCTGTGACACTGGGGGATACAGCTCCTGGGACACCCGACAGATGTTTTTC.

This clone was recorded a few times. This could be a read error, since a much larger clone is one nucleotide away. Additional DNA sequences in this sample encode the identical CDR3. This chain connects TRDV2 to TRDJ3; TRDD3 agrees at 13 bases. Germline CDR1 is GEAIGNYY and CDR2 is EKD. CDR3 size: 21 residues. The CDR3 bases are TGCGCCTGTGACACCGGAACTGGGGGATACGCGTACTCCTGGGACACCCGACAGATGTTTTTC. It specifies CACDTGTGGYAYSWDTRQMFF.

Within the sample, this clone is large. This likely stems from a read error, as it lies one base from a far larger clone. This chain links TRDV2 with TRDJ3; 7 bases map to TRDD3. From germline, CDR1 is GEAIGNYY and CDR2 EKD. The CDR3 totals 16 residues. The trim removed 3 bases at V and 0 bases at J, leaving 1 base unmatched. The CDR3 spells CACDWGNSWDTRQMFF. The CDR3 coding sequence is TGTGCCTGTGACTGGGGGAACTCCTGGGACACCCGACAGATGTTTTTC.

On this clone: For this DNA, TCRdb reports the protein of a much larger clone, which diverges at residue 15, most likely from a read error; the protein presented here is translated directly from the DNA. The rearrangement links TRDV2 to TRDJ3; 8 bases fit TRDD3. The CDR3 is made up of 18 amino acids. Germline lookup yields CDR1 GEAIGNYY and CDR2 EKD. CDR3 sequence: CACDTGGYGSWDTRRMFF. For the CDR3, the DNA is TGTGCCTGTGACACCGGGGGATATGGCTCCTGGGACACCCGACGGATGTTTTTC.

This clone appeared a few times. A much more abundant neighbour one base away suggests this may be a read error. In the same sample, other DNA sequences code for this CDR3. The V and J genes are TRDV2 and TRDJ1; 9 bases align to TRDD3. This CDR3 has 17 amino acids. The J segment lost 0 bases and the V segment lost 1 base, leaving 8 bases of the junction unmatched. Germline CDR1 is GEAIGNYY and CDR2 is EKD. The CDR3 here is CACDTLGDKLYTDKLIF. The CDR3 coding sequence is TGTGCCTGTGACACTTTGGGGGATAAGCTATACACCGATAAACTCATCTTT.